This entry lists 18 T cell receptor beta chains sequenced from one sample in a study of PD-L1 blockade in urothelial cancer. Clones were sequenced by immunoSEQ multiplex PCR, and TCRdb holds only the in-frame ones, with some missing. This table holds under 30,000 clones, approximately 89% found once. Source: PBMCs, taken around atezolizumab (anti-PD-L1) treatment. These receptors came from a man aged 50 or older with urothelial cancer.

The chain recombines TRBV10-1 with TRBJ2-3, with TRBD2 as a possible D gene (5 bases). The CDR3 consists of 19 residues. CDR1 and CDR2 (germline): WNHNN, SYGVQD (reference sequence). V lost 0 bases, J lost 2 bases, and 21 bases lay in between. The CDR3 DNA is TGCGCCAGCAGTGAGTCGAGATTGAAGGACTCGAAACCCACAGATACGCAGTATTTT. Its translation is CASSESRLKDSKPTDTQYF.

The CDR3 DNA reads as TGTGCCAGCAGCCCCTACAGGGAAAGGGTAACAGATACGCAGTATTTT. Its protein product is CASSPYRERVTDTQYF. The chain recombines TRBV7-9 with TRBJ2-3; the D gene is possibly TRBD1 (6 bases). The V and J ends lost 5 bases and 3 bases respectively, with 18 bases between them. Germline V gene data show CDR1 as SEHNR and CDR2 as FQNEAQ (reference sequence). The CDR3 consists of 16 residues. Full variable domain (missing parts from reference TRBV7-9 and TRBJ2-3): DTGVSQNPRHKITKRGQNVTFRCDPISEHNRLYWYRQTLGQGPEFLTYFQNEAQLEKSRLLSDRFSAERPKGSFSTLEIQRTEQGDSAMYLCASSPYRERVTDTQYFGPGTRLTVL.

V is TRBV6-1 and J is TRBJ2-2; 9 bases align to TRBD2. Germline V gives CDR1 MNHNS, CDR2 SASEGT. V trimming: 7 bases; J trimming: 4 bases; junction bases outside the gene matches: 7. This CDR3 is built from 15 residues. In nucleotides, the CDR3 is TGTGCCAGCACTGAGCGGGGGGCGGGCACCGGGGAGCTGTTTTTT. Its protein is CASTERGAGTGELFF.

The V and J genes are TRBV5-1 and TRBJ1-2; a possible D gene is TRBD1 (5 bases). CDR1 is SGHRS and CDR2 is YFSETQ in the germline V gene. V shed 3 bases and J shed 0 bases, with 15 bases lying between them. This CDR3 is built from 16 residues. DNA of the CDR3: TGCGCCAGCAGCTCCACCCCACAGGAATCTAACTATGGCTACACCTTC. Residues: CASSSTPQESNYGYTF.

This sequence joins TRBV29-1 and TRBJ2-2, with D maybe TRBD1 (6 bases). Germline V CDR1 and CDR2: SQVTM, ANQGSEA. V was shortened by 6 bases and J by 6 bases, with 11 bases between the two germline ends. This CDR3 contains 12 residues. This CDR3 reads CSVDTGSGELFF. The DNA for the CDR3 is TGCAGCGTAGACACAGGGTCCGGGGAGCTGTTTTTT.

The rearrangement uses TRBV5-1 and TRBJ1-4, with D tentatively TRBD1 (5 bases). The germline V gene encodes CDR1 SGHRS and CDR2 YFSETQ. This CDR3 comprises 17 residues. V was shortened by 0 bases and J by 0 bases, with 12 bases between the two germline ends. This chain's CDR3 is CASSLVSPTATNEKLFF. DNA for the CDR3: TGCGCCAGCAGCTTGGTTTCCCCGACAGCAACTAATGAAAAACTGTTTTTT.

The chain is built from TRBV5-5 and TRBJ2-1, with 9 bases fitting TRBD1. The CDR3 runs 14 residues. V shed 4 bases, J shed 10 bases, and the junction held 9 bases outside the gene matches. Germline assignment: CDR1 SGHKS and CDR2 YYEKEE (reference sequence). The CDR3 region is CASSPGQGRSEQFF. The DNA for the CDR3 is TGTGCCAGCAGCCCGGGACAGGGAAGAAGCGAGCAGTTCTTC.

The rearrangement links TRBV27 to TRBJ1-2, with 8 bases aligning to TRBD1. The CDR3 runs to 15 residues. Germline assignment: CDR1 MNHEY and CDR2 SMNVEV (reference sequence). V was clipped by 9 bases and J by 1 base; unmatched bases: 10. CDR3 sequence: CASIFRQGNNYGYTF. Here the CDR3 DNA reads TGTGCCAGTATATTCCGACAGGGGAATAACTATGGCTACACCTTC.

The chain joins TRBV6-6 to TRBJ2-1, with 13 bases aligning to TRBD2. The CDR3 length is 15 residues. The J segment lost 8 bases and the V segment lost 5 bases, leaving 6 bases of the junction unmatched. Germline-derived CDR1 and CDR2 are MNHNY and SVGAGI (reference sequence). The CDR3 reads CASSHPGLAGHEQFF. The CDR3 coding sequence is TGTGCCAGCAGTCATCCGGGACTAGCGGGGCATGAGCAGTTCTTC.

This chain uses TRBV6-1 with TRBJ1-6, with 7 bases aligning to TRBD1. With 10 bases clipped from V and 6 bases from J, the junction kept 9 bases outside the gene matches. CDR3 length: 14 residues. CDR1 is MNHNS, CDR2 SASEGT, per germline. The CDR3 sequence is CATNWGQTNSPLHF. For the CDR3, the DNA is TGTGCCACCAATTGGGGACAGACTAATTCACCCCTCCACTTT.

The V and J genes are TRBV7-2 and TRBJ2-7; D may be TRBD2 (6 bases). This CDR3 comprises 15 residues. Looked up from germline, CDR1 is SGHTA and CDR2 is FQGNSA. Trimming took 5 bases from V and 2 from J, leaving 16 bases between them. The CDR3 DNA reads TGTGCCAGCAGCGGAGCGGTCCTAGCGACCTACGAGCAGTACTTC. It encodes CASSGAVLATYEQYF.

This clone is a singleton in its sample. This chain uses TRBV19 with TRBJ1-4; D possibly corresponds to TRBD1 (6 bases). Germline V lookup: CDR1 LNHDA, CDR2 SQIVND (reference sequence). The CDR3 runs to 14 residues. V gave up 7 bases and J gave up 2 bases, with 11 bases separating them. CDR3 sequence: CASNMQGTNEKLFF. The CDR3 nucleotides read TGTGCCAGTAACATGCAGGGGACTAATGAAAAACTGTTTTTT.

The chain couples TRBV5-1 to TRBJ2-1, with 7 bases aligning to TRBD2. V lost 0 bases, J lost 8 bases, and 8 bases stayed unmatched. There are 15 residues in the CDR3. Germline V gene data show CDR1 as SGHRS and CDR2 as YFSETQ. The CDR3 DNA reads TGCGCCAGCAGCTTGGACCCAGCGGGGTATGATGAGCAGTTCTTC. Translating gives CASSLDPAGYDEQFF.

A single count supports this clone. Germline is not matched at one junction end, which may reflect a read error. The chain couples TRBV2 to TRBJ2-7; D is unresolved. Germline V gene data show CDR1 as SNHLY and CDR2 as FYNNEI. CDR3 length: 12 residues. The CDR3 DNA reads TGTGCCAGCACTGAACACGGGTACGAGCAGTACTTC. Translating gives CASTEHGYEQYF.

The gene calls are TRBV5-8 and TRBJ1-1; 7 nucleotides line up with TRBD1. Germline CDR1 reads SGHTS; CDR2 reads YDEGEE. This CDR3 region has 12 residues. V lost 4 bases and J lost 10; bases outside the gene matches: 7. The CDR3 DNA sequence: TGTGCCAGCAGCGGACCCTACAGGGGAGCTTTCTTT. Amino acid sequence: CASSGPYRGAFF.

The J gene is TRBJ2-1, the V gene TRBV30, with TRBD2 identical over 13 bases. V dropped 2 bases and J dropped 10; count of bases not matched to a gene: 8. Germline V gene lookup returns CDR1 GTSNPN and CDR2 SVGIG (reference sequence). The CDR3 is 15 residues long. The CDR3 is CAWSPGLAGFNEQFF. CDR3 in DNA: TGTGCCTGGAGTCCGGGACTAGCGGGATTTAACGAGCAGTTCTTC.

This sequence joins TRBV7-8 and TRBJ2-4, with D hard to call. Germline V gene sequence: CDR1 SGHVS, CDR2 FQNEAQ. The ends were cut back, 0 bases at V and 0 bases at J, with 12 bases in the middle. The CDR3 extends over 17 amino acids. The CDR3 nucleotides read TGTGCCAGCAGCTTAGCATGGGCGTCGGTAGCCAAAAACATTCAGTACTTC. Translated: CASSLAWASVAKNIQYF.

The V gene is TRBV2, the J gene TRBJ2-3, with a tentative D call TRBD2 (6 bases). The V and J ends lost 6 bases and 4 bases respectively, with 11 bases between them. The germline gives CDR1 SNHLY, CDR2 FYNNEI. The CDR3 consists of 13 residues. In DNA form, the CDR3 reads TGTGCCAGCAGGAGGGACTTTGCAGATACGCAGTATTTT. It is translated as CASRRDFADTQYF.